The clone carrying this T cell receptor beta chain appeared a few times. Trimming shortened V by 6 bases and J by 6 bases, and 24 bases separated the two germline ends. This CDR3 contains 16 residues. Looked up from germline, CDR1 is DFQATT and CDR2 is SNEGSKA (reference sequence). The data stem from a study of T cells after yellow fever vaccination. TCRdb independently ran MiXCR on the 5' RACE reads; one entry per CDR3 protein. Of some 550,000 distinct CDR3 sequences listed, over 15% are singletons. The genes are TRBV20-1 and TRBJ2-1, with a possible D match to TRBD1 (6 bases). The source material was PBMCs, sampled 15 days after the yellow fever booster vaccination. The receptor comes from a man aged 25-45 years who received the YFV17D yellow fever vaccine. In DNA form, the CDR3 reads TGCAGTGCAAAGTCCCCGGGCAGGGGATATACCAATGAGCAGTTCTTC. Amino acid sequence: CSAKSPGRGYTNEQFF.